This record covers a single T cell receptor beta chain. This record belongs to a study of blood T cell repertoires in COVID-19. Study overall: The study drew acute and convalescent COVID-19 samples from the United States, Italy and Spain. Nucleic acid was either cDNA or gDNA, and it came from T cells, B-cell-depleted T cells, or PBMCs.

In the authors' methods: For nucleated cells, counts were estimated from reference gene primer amplification. Sequencing used immunoSEQ multiplex PCR; TCRdb keeps in-frame clones, though not all of them. The D gene and trimming were derived from the DNA, and the V and J assignments and clone size from that table. The top ten hold approximately 2.4% of the sample, which has some 42,000 clones, over 75% seen once. Germline V gene sequence: CDR1 SQVTM, CDR2 ANQGSEA. Trimming removed 5 bases from V and 7 bases from J; junction bases left unmatched: 13. The CDR3 consists of 14 residues. This TCR came from a human donor in a cohort sampled during active COVID-19. The sample consisted of peripheral blood. V and J are TRBV29-1 and TRBJ1-2; 7 positions match TRBD1. Here the CDR3 DNA reads TGCAGCGTTCTCGTGCAGGGGGTAACTTCTGGCTACACCTTC. Its translation is CSVLVQGVTSGYTF.